The 3 T cell receptor beta chains presented below share a single source sample, sequenced in a study of naive and memory T cell subsets. Both TRBC1 and TRBC2 were covered by a beta constant-region primer of two equimolar oligonucleotides. TCRdb called the UMI-ligation and nested PCR reads again in MiXCR, with one record for every CDR3 protein. Of 140,000 to 150,000 distinct CDR3 sequences in the sample, around 15% were seen once. The sample was naive CD4+ T cells from blood. The receptors derive from a human donor in good health.

This clonotype was counted a single time. This chain uses TRBV24-1 with TRBJ2-3; perhaps TRBD2 as D (6 bases). The germline CDR1 and CDR2 sequences are KGHDR and SFDVKD. This CDR3 contains 15 residues. Deletions cut 2 bases from V and 2 bases from J, with 10 bases between. The CDR3: CATSDSADYTDTQYF. The CDR3 DNA sequence: TGTGCCACCAGTGATTCAGCGGACTACACAGATACGCAGTATTTT.

The chain combines TRBV12-3 or TRBV12-4 with TRBJ2-1; TRBD2 aligns across 13 bases. The CDR3 has 19 amino acids. Germline trimming cut 5 bases from V and 7 bases from J; bases unmatched to any gene: 17. DNA of the CDR3: TGTGCCAGCAGTCCGATACTAGGGACTAGCGGGACCGTCGTAAATGAGCAGTTCTTC. It codes for CASSPILGTSGTVVNEQFF.

This clonotype was observed a few times. The genes are TRBV20-1 and TRBJ2-1, with TRBD2 matching 10 bases. Trimming at V came to 7 bases and at J to 4 bases, leaving 7 bases not matched to a gene. The CDR3 runs 14 residues. The germline gives CDR1 DFQATT, CDR2 SNEGSKA (reference sequence). The CDR3 DNA is TGCAGTGTTCCCCGGACTAGCGGATACAATGAGCAGTTCTTC. It codes for CSVPRTSGYNEQFF.